Listed below are T cell receptor beta chains from one sample, sequenced in a study of blood T cell repertoires in COVID-19. Assay: immunoSEQ multiplex PCR; the TCRdb copy retains only in-frame clones and omits some. Of about 76,000 clones in the sample, 70% to 90% were seen once. The sequencing input was peripheral blood. Receptors originate from a man between 60 and 70 years old with COVID-19, enrolled during active disease. CDR3s include the opening cysteine and the closing phenylalanine or tryptophan. D genes are given only for firm matches.

TRBV24-1,-,CATSDFTGLNAFF
TRBV28,-,CASSLIVGGAVPYGYTF
TRBV7-9,TRBD2,CASSLNEAGLWDEQFF
TRBV3-1/TRBV3-2,-,CASSQGIGGGTDTQYF
TRBV30,-,CAWSVERAYNEQFF
TRBV28,TRBD1,CASSFLPGQGNSPLHF
TRBV9,TRBD2,CASTLGERGASENNEQFF
TRBV7-2,TRBD2,CASSSRGLAGGGEQYF
TRBV5-1,-,CASSPTPSSGNTIYF
TRBV7-6,-,CASSLGRQGNTEAFF
TRBV6-5,-,CASSYSNRGDYGYTF
TRBV7-2,-,CASSLVGERSGYGYTF
TRBV5-1,TRBD1,CASSPWDSLPNTEAFF
TRBV5-1,TRBD2,CASSLGTSGRAKMRSYNEQFF
TRBV15,-,CATSRDFLRDQETQYF
TRBV5-1,-,CASSLVLSSYNEQFF
TRBV19,-,CASSIGLTGNTIYF
TRBV19,TRBD1,CASSLQGATNEKLFF
TRBV19,TRBD2,CASSIARGRGDYEQYF
TRBV30,-,CAWSVSPPQRPAGTDTQYF
TRBV24-1,TRBD2,CATSGLAGGLFTDTQYF
TRBV25-1,-,CASSELRVNQPQHF
TRBV5-4,-,CASSLKSHASNEQFF
TRBV19,-,CASTSAGNPTGELFF
TRBV5-1,-,CASRLEVSYEQYF
TRBV19,TRBD1,CASSSGTVPYEQYF
TRBV5-1,TRBD1,CASSSGTAVRPQYF
TRBV7-9,-,CASSTEGGTNTEAFF
TRBV3-1/TRBV3-2,TRBD2,CASSQPMTSGSSDEQFF
TRBV28,-,CASLTPGRDTEAFF
TRBV2,-,CASSERTEMEAETQYF
TRBV9,-,CASSDDRVNNEKLFF
TRBV2,TRBD1,CATDRDRPSEQFF
TRBV28,-,CASSLSTGGSGNTIYF
TRBV21-1,-,CASSKYGGPSTDEQYF
TRBV5-4,TRBD2,CASSLASGSVDTQYF
TRBV6-5,TRBD1,CASSYWTGGEYEQYF
TRBV19,-,CASSMSRDTEAFF
TRBV5-4,-,CASSHGGSSKNTEAFF
TRBV18,-,CASSPNDRHRYGYTF
TRBV11-3,-,CASSLERDSAANEQFF
TRBV5-4,TRBD1,CASSRTGQFSGNTIYF
TRBV7-9,TRBD1,CASSLGTGDNYGYTF
TRBV7-7,TRBD2,CASSLGGGYNEQFF
TRBV5-1,-,CASSSITATNTGELFF
TRBV7-9,-,CASSTTLWDTQKGREPTGTQYF
TRBV6-1,-,CASSEIFVASGNTIYF
TRBV11-3,-,CASSLVQDEQFF
TRBV24-1,TRBD1,CATSDTGTGNYGYTF
TRBV12-2,-,CASRWRSFILYNEQFF
TRBV10-3,-,CAIRDRDKNNEQFF
TRBV18,-,CASSPPFIYEQYF